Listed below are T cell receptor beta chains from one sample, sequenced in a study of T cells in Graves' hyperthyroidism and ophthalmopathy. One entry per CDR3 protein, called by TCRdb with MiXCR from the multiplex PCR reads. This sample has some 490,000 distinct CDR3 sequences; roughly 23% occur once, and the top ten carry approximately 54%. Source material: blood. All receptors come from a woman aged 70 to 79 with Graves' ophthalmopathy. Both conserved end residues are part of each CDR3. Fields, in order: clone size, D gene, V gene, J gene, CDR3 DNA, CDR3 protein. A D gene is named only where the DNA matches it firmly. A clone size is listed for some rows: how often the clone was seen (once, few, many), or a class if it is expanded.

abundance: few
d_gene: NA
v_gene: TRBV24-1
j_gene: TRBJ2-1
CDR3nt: TGTGCCACCAGTGACCCGGGCCTTAATGAGCAGTTCTTC
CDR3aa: CATSDPGLNEQFF

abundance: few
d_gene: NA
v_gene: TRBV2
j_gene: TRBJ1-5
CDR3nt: TGTGCCAGCAGTGTAGAGGTCCCCCAGCCCCAGCATTTT
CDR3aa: CASSVEVPQPQHF

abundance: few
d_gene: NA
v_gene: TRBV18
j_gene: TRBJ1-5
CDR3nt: TGTGCCAGCTCAGGAAAGGAGAGGGGTCAGCCCCAGCATTTT
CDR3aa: CASSGKERGQPQHF

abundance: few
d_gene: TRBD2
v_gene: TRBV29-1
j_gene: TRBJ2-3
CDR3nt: TGCAGCGTTTGCAGGGAGGGAGATACGCAGTATTTT
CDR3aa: CSVCREGDTQYF

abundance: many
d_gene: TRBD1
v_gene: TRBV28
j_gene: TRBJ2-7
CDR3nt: TGTGCCAGCAGTTTAAAGGTACAGGGGCACTACGAGCAGTACTTC
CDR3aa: CASSLKVQGHYEQYF

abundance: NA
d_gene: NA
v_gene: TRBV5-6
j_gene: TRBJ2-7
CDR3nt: TGTGCCAGCAGCTTGCAAGGACAGCGCCGCTACGAGCAGTACTTC
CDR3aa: CASSLQGQRRYEQYF

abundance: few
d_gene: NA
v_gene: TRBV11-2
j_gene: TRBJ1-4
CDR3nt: TGTGCCAGCAGCCGCGTTGGGGCAGGGCACGATGAAAAACTGTTTTTT
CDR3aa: CASSRVGAGHDEKLFF

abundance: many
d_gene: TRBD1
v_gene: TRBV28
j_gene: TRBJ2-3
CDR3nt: TGTGCCAGCAGTTCCCGGACAGGGATGGCAGATACGCAGTATTTT
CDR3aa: CASSSRTGMADTQYF

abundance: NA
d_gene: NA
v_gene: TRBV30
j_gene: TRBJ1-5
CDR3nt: TGTGCCTGGAGTGTAGGGGGGGGGATAGAGCCCCAGCATTTT
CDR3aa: CAWSVGGGIEPQHF

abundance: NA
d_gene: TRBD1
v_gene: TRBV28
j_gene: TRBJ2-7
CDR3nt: TGTGCCAGCAGTGGATCCGGGACAGGGTTCCACGAGCAGTACTTC
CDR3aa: CASSGSGTGFHEQYF

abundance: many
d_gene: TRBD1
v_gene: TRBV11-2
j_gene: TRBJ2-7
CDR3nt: TGTGCCAGCAGCAGGGACAGGTTTTACGAGCAGTACTTC
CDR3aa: CASSRDRFYEQYF

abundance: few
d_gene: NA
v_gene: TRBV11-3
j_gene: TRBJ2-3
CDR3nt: TGTGCCAGCAGCTTTAGACAGTCAGATACGCAGTATTTT
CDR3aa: CASSFRQSDTQYF

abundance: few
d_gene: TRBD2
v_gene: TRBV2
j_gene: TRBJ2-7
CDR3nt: TGTGCCAGCAGTGGGGGACTAGCGGGATATTCGTCCACCTACGAGCAGTACTTC
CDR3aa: CASSGGLAGYSSTYEQYF

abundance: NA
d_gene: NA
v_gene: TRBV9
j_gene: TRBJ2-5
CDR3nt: TGTGCCAGCAGCTGGGGGCAGTCGGGGGAGACCCAGTACTTC
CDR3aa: CASSWGQSGETQYF

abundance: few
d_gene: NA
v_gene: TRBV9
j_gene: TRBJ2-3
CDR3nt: TGTGCCAGCAGCGTAGACGGAGTGAGTCTACCATCCACAGATACGCAGTATTTT
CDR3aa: CASSVDGVSLPSTDTQYF